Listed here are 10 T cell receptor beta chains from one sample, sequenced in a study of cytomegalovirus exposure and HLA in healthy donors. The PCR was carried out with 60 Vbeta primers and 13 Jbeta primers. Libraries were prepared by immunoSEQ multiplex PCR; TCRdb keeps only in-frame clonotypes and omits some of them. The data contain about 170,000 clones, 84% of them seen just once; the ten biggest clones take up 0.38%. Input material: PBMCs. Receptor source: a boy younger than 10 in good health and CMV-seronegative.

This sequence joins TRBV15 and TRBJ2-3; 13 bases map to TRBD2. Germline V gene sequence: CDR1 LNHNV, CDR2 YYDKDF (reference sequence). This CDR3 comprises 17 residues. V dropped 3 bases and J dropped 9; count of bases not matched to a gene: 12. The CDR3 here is CATSSPIGLAGDGTQYF. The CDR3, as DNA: TGTGCCACCAGCAGTCCCATTGGACTAGCGGGAGACGGCACGCAGTATTTT. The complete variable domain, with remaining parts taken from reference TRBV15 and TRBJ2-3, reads DAMVIQNPRYQVTQFGKPVTLSCSQTLNHNVMYWYQQKSSQAPKLLFHYYDKDFNNEADTPDNFQSRRPNTSFCFLDIRSPGLGDTAMYLCATSSPIGLAGDGTQYFGPGTRLTVL.

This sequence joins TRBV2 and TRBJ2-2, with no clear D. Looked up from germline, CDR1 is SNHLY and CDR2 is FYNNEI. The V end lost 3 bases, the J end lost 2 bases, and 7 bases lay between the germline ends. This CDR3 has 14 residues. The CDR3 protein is CASSESRNTGELFF. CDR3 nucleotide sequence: TGTGCCAGCAGTGAGAGCCGCAACACCGGGGAGCTGTTTTTT.

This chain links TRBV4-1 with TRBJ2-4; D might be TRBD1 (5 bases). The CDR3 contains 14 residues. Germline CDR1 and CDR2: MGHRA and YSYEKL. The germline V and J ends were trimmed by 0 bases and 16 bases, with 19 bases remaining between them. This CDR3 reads CASSQDFEQAHGYF. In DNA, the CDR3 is TGCGCCAGCAGCCAAGATTTCGAACAGGCCCACGGATACTTC.

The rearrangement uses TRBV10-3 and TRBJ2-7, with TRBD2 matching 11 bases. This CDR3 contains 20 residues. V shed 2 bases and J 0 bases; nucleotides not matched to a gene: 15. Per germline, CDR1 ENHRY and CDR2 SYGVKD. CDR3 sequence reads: CAISELETGTSGGLSYEQYF. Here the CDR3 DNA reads TGTGCCATCAGTGAGCTTGAGACCGGGACTAGCGGAGGTCTCTCCTACGAGCAGTACTTC.

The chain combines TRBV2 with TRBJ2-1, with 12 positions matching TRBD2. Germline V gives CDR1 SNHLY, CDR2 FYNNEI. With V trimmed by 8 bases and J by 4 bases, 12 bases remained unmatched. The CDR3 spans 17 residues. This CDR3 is CASLQFPTSGSYNEQFF. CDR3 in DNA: TGTGCCAGCCTCCAATTTCCGACTAGCGGGAGTTACAATGAGCAGTTCTTC.

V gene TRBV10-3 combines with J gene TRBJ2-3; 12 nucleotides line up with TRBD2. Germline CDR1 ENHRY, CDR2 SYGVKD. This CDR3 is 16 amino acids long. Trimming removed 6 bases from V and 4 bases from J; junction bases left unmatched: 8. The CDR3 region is CAISGMLAGGSDTQYF. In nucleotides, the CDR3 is TGTGCCATCAGCGGAATGCTAGCGGGAGGGTCAGATACGCAGTATTTT.

CDR3 in DNA: TGTGCCAGTAGTGCGGGCGCCGGGGAGCTGTTTTTT. Amino acid sequence: CASSAGAGELFF. The chain carries TRBV19 and TRBJ2-2, with D possibly matching TRBD2 (5 bases). Germline loops: CDR1 LNHDA, CDR2 SQIVND (reference sequence). Trimming stripped 5 bases from V and 6 bases from J, with 7 bases between. This CDR3 has 12 amino acids.

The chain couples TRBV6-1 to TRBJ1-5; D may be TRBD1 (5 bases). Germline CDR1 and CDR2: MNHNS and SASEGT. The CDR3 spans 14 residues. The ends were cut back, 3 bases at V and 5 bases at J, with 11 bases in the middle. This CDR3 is CASSDGRADQPQHF. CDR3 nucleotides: TGTGCCAGCAGTGACGGCAGGGCCGATCAGCCCCAGCATTTT.

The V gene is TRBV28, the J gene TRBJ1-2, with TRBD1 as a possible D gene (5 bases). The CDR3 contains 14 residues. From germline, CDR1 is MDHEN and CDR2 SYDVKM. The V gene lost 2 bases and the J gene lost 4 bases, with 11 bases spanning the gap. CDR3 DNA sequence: TGTGCCAGCAGTTTAGGGTCCGGGGGCTATGGCTACACCTTC. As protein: CASSLGSGGYGYTF.

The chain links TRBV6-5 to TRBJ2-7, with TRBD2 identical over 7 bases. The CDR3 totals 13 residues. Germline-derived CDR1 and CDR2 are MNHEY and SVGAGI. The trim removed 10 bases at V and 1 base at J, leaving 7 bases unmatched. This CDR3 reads CATTGEGSYEQYF. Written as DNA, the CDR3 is TGTGCCACCACGGGGGAGGGGTCCTACGAGCAGTACTTC.